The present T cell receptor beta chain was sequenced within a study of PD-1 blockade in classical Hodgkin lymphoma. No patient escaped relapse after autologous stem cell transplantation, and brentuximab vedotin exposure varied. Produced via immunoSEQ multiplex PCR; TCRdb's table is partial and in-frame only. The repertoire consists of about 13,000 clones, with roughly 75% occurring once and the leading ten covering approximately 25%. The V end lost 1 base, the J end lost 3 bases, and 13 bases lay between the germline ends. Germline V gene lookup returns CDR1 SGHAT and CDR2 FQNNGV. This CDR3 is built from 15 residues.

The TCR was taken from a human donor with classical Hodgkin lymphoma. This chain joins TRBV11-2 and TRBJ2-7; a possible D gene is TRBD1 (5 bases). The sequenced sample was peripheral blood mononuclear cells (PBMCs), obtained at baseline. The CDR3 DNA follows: TGTGCCAGCAGCTTAGGGGCAGGGTCTCGCTACGAGCAGTACTTC. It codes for CASSLGAGSRYEQYF.